The 29 T cell receptor beta chains reported below all come from one sample, sequenced in a study of shared clonotypes between healthy human individuals. It was CD45RO-negative cells, positively selected for CCR7, that made up naive CD8 cells, with terminally differentiated effector memory CD45RA+ cells excluded. Libraries were prepared by immunoSEQ multiplex PCR; TCRdb keeps only in-frame clonotypes and omits some of them. The table has some 630,000 clones, approximately 96% seen once. The sequencing sample was made of naive CD8+ T cells sorted from blood. The receptors here all came from a woman aged 25 to 45 in good health.

The chain joins TRBV7-6 to TRBJ2-3, with 12 bases identical to TRBD2. The CDR3 is made up of 15 amino acids. Losses at the gene ends were 5 bases for V and 2 bases for J; bases not matched to a gene: 2. Germline V lookup: CDR1 SGHVS, CDR2 FNYEAQ. Written as DNA, the CDR3 is TGTGCCAGCAGCCCTAGCGGGAGGGACACAGATACGCAGTATTTT. It specifies CASSPSGRDTDTQYF.

The V and J genes are TRBV6-5 and TRBJ2-1, with 7 bases that match TRBD2. Trimming took 6 bases from V and 9 from J; bases not matched to a gene: 8. CDR1 is MNHEY and CDR2 is SVGAGI in the germline V gene. This CDR3 is built from 13 residues. CDR3 residues: CASSYVAGVEQFF. CDR3 in DNA: TGTGCCAGCAGCTACGTGGCGGGAGTTGAGCAGTTCTTC.

The chain couples TRBV5-6 to TRBJ1-6; maybe TRBD1 (5 bases). Germline loops: CDR1 SGHDT, CDR2 YYEEEE. The CDR3 contains 16 residues. Trimming took off 4 bases at V and 2 bases at J, with 13 bases between the two ends. In nucleotides, the CDR3 is TGTGCCAGCAGCACGGCAGGGAACACCTATAATTCACCCCTCCACTTT. It translates to CASSTAGNTYNSPLHF.

The chain links TRBV19 to TRBJ2-7, with D perhaps matching TRBD2 (6 bases). V dropped 4 bases and J dropped 4 bases, with 20 bases sitting between them. Per the germline V gene, CDR1 is LNHDA and CDR2 is SQIVND (reference sequence). The CDR3 runs 16 residues. In DNA, the CDR3 is TGTGCCAGTAGTACCATGGAGGGGATTATCGGTTACGAGCAGTACTTC. Residues: CASSTMEGIIGYEQYF.

The CDR3 DNA sequence: TGCGCCAGCAGCCAAGCTTTCCCCGGACAGATGAACACTGAAGCTTTCTTT. As protein: CASSQAFPGQMNTEAFF. The chain links TRBV4-1 to TRBJ1-1; D is possibly TRBD1 (6 bases). The CDR3 sequence is 17 residues long. The germline V gene encodes CDR1 MGHRA and CDR2 YSYEKL. V gave up 1 base and J gave up 0 bases, with 15 bases separating them.

For the CDR3, the DNA is TGTGCCAGCAGCGTAGGTGGCGGGGGTGGCACTGAAGCTTTCTTT. This codes for CASSVGGGGGTEAFF. The gene calls are TRBV9 and TRBJ1-1; weak D call: TRBD1 (5 bases). The CDR3 spans 15 residues. CDR1 and CDR2 from the germline V gene are SGDLS and YYNGEE. Trimming removed 0 bases from V and 4 bases from J, with 13 bases in between.

This chain links TRBV28 with TRBJ2-7; D not certain. This CDR3 has 16 residues. Trimming cost V 3 bases and J 3 bases, with 18 bases left between them. The germline CDR1 and CDR2 sequences are MDHEN and SYDVKM. The CDR3 DNA is TGTGCCAGCAGTTTTCGCGAAGGGTATCTTTTCTACGAGCAGTACTTC. Its protein product is CASSFREGYLFYEQYF.

The V call is TRBV6-1, the J call TRBJ1-1; 7 bases match TRBD1. Per germline, CDR1 MNHNS and CDR2 SASEGT. This CDR3 is built from 16 residues. J gave up 0 bases and V 3 bases, and 7 bases lay outside the gene matches. CDR3 nucleotides: TGTGCCAGCAGTGACGACAGGGATGGGGTGAACACTGAAGCTTTCTTT. It yields the protein CASSDDRDGVNTEAFF.

The chain combines TRBV30 with TRBJ2-7; 10 bases are a match to TRBD1. The CDR3 has 14 residues. Trimming removed 2 bases from V and 4 bases from J; junction bases left unmatched: 5. CDR1 is GTSNPN and CDR2 is SVGIG in the germline V gene (reference sequence). CDR3 loop: CAWSMTGGWYEQYF. CDR3 nucleotides: TGTGCCTGGAGTATGACAGGGGGCTGGTACGAGCAGTACTTC.

This clone came up once. The chain combines TRBV15 with TRBJ2-3; TRBD1 might be the D (6 bases). This CDR3 comprises 18 residues. Germline CDR1 LNHNV, CDR2 YYDKDF (reference sequence). Trimming removed 0 bases at V and 0 bases at J, with 16 bases between. CDR3 region: CATSRDGSGTRSTDTQYF. The CDR3 nucleotides read TGTGCCACCAGCAGAGATGGGTCCGGGACAAGAAGCACAGATACGCAGTATTTT.

This clone occurred once. This chain links TRBV5-6 with TRBJ2-3, with no clear D. Per germline, CDR1 SGHDT and CDR2 YYEEEE. The CDR3 consists of 14 residues. Between the trimmed V and J ends, which lost 0 bases and 4 bases, there was a span of 9 bases. The DNA for the CDR3 is TGTGCCAGCAGCTTGGCGGCAGGCCCAGATACGCAGTATTTT. Its translation is CASSLAAGPDTQYF.

The CDR3 here is CASSARLAGDDNEQFF. CDR3 nucleotide sequence: TGTGCCAGTAGTGCCCGACTAGCGGGGGATGACAATGAGCAGTTCTTC. The rearrangement uses TRBV19 and TRBJ2-1; 12 nucleotides line up with TRBD2. The CDR3 is 16 amino acids. Trimming at V came to 5 bases and at J to 5 bases, leaving 7 bases not matched to a gene. Germline lookup yields CDR1 LNHDA and CDR2 SQIVND (reference sequence).

The chain links TRBV5-4 to TRBJ2-7; 7 bases fit TRBD2. CDR1 and CDR2 (germline): SGHNT, YYREEE (reference sequence). The CDR3 is 15 amino acids. V was clipped by 0 bases and J by 0 bases; unmatched bases: 3. CDR3 sequence reads: CASSLEQRGSYEQYF. The CDR3 bases are TGTGCCAGCAGCTTGGAACAGCGGGGCTCCTACGAGCAGTACTTC.

This chain connects TRBV7-2 to TRBJ1-1; possibly TRBD1 for D (6 bases). This CDR3 contains 13 residues. V lost 3 bases to trimming and J lost 1 base, with 6 bases between them. Germline CDR1 and CDR2: SGHTA and FQGNSA. This CDR3 reads CASSLGQNTEAFF. CDR3 bases: TGTGCCAGCAGCTTGGGACAGAACACTGAAGCTTTCTTT.

In the case of this clone: In the same sample, other DNA sequences code for this CDR3. The V and J genes are TRBV5-6 and TRBJ2-7, with 7 positions matching TRBD1. CDR1 and CDR2 (germline): SGHDT, YYEEEE. The V gene end was trimmed by 4 bases and the J gene end by 3 bases; junction bases not matched to a gene: 4. The CDR3 totals 13 residues. DNA for the CDR3: TGTGCCAGCAGCCTTGGGACAGACTACGAGCAGTACTTC. Protein sequence: CASSLGTDYEQYF.

The genes are TRBV27 and TRBJ2-1; D is undetermined. Trimming removed 1 base at V and 7 bases at J, with 11 bases between. Germline V gene sequence: CDR1 MNHEY, CDR2 SMNVEV (reference sequence). This CDR3 is 14 amino acids long. The DNA of the CDR3 is TGTGCCAGCAGTTTATTTCCCCGATCAAATGAGCAGTTCTTC. It encodes CASSLFPRSNEQFF.

J is TRBJ2-7 and V is TRBV7-2; 15 bases agree with TRBD2. The germline gives CDR1 SGHTA, CDR2 FQGNSA. This CDR3 is 16 amino acids long. Trimming took 1 base from V and 6 from J; bases not matched to a gene: 4. The CDR3 nucleotides read TGTGCCAGCAGCTTAGGATTGGGACTAGCGGGAGGCGAGCAGTACTTC. Protein: CASSLGLGLAGGEQYF. Looking up the rest from reference TRBV7-2 and TRBJ2-7 gives the full variable domain: GAGVSQSPSNKVTEKGKDVELRCDPISGHTALYWYRQSLGQGLEFLIYFQGNSAPDKSGLPSDRFSAERTGGSVSTLTIQRTQQEDSAVYLCASSLGLGLAGGEQYFGPGTRLTVT.

The chain carries TRBV27 and TRBJ2-7; TRBD2 matches 7 bases. The ends lost 3 bases at V and 2 bases at J; junction bases unmatched: 13. The V gene's germline CDR1 is MNHEY and CDR2 SMNVEV (reference sequence). The CDR3 spans 17 residues. As DNA, the CDR3 is TGTGCCAGCAGTTTCAGCGGGACGGTCCTCCAACCCTACGAGCAGTACTTC. Translating gives CASSFSGTVLQPYEQYF.

V gene TRBV6-5 combines with J gene TRBJ2-1, with TRBD2 identical over 10 bases. Germline CDR1 reads MNHEY; CDR2 reads SVGAGI. This CDR3 is built from 15 residues. V was pared by 6 bases and J by 4 bases, with 6 bases of the junction left unmatched. The CDR3 coding sequence is TGTGCCAGCAGCTATACTAGCGGGACATACAATGAGCAGTTCTTC. Translation: CASSYTSGTYNEQFF.

The chain couples TRBV13 to TRBJ1-2; 10 bases match TRBD1. The trim removed 4 bases at V and 4 bases at J, leaving 9 bases unmatched. Looked up from germline, CDR1 is PRHDT and CDR2 is FYEKMQ (reference sequence). The CDR3 is 16 residues long. In nucleotides, the CDR3 is TGTGCCAGCAGCTCAAGGAACCGGGACAGGGGCTATGGCTACACCTTC. It yields the protein CASSSRNRDRGYGYTF. Full variable domain (remainder filled in from reference TRBV13 and TRBJ1-2): AAGVIQSPRHLIKEKRETATLKCYPIPRHDTVYWYQQGPGQDPQFLISFYEKMQSDKGSIPDRFSAQQFSDYHSELNMSSLELGDSALYFCASSSRNRDRGYGYTFGSGTRLTVV.

J is TRBJ2-3 and V is TRBV11-2, with a weak D call TRBD1 (6 bases). V lost 1 base and J 5 bases, leaving 19 bases between the germline ends. Germline V gene sequence: CDR1 SGHAT, CDR2 FQNNGV. The CDR3 length is 17 residues. CDR3 nucleotide sequence: TGTGCCAGCAGCTTAGGTCCAGGGGAAACCCCCTTAGATACGCAGTATTTT. Translated, it gives CASSLGPGETPLDTQYF.

The chain is built from TRBV19 and TRBJ2-3; 7 bases are shared with TRBD1. CDR1 is LNHDA and CDR2 is SQIVND in the germline V gene (reference sequence). This CDR3 spans 15 amino acids. After removal of 5 bases from V and 2 bases from J, the junction contained 7 bases not matched to a gene. CDR3 sequence: CASSWTGGHTDTQYF. CDR3 sequence (DNA): TGTGCCAGTAGTTGGACAGGTGGGCACACAGATACGCAGTATTTT.

The V gene is TRBV2, the J gene TRBJ2-2; D remains unclear. V lost 0 bases to trimming and J lost 7 bases, with 9 bases between them. Germline lookup yields CDR1 SNHLY and CDR2 FYNNEI. CDR3 length: 14 amino acids. The CDR3 coding sequence is TGTGCCAGCAGTGAAGCAACCCTACTCGGGGAGCTGTTTTTT. Its protein is CASSEATLLGELFF.

The V call is TRBV2, the J call TRBJ2-1; the D gene is possibly TRBD2 (5 bases). Trimming removed 1 base at V and 8 bases at J, with 9 bases between. Germline V gene lookup returns CDR1 SNHLY and CDR2 FYNNEI. The CDR3 spans 13 residues. The CDR3 protein is CASSEGASYEQFF. CDR3 sequence (DNA): TGTGCCAGCAGTGAAGGGGCTAGCTATGAGCAGTTCTTC.

This chain joins TRBV6-1 and TRBJ2-7; 13 positions match TRBD2. The CDR3 has 13 residues. Per the germline V gene, CDR1 is MNHNS and CDR2 is SASEGT. CDR3 sequence reads: CAVGTSGTPLAEV. The CDR3 coding sequence is TGTGCCGTCGGGACTAGCGGGACGCCTTTGGCAGAGGTC.

The chain carries TRBV25-1 and TRBJ1-4; 7 bases are a match to TRBD1. This CDR3 is 16 amino acids long. CDR1 is MGHDK, CDR2 SYGVNS, per germline. With 0 bases clipped from V and 0 bases from J, the junction kept 1 base outside the gene matches. Here the CDR3 DNA reads TGTGCCAGCAGTGAATACACAGGGGCAACTAATGAAAAACTGTTTTTT. Translated: CASSEYTGATNEKLFF.

J is TRBJ2-7 and V is TRBV27; D remains unclear. Germline CDR1 and CDR2: MNHEY and SMNVEV (reference sequence). The CDR3 is made up of 16 amino acids. V dropped 7 bases and J dropped 6 bases, with 25 bases sitting between them. The CDR3 DNA is TGTGCCAGCACCACGAAGGCGAACTGGGCATTTGGCGAGCAGTACTTC. Translation: CASTTKANWAFGEQYF.

J is TRBJ1-1 and V is TRBV12-5; no clear D gene. Deletions cut 6 bases from V and 3 bases from J, with 8 bases between. The CDR3 extends over 12 amino acids. The V gene's germline CDR1 is LGHNT and CDR2 FRNRAP. CDR3 amino acids: CASGTGYTEAFF. Written as DNA, the CDR3 is TGTGCTAGTGGAACTGGATACACTGAAGCTTTCTTT.

This clone was seen just once. This sequence joins TRBV15 and TRBJ2-7; D not resolved. V was trimmed by 0 bases and J by 0 bases, leaving 9 bases between them. The CDR3 contains 15 residues. CDR1 is LNHNV and CDR2 is YYDKDF in the germline V gene (reference sequence). The CDR3, as DNA: TGTGCCACCAGCAGAGAGGGAACAGTCTCCTACGAGCAGTACTTC. Its translation is CATSREGTVSYEQYF.